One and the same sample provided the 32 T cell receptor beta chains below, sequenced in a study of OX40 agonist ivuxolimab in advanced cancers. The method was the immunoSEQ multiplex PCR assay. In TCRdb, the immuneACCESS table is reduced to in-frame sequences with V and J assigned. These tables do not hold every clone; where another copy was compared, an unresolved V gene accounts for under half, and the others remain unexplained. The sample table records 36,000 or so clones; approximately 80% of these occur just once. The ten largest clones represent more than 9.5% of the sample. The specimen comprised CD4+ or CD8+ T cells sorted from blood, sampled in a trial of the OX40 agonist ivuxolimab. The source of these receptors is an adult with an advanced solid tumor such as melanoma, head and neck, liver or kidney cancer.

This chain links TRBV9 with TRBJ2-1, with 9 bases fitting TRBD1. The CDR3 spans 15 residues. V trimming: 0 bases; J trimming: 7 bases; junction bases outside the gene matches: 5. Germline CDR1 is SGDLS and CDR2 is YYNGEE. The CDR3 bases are TGTGCCAGCAGCGTAGTCTGGACAGGGGTTAATGAGCAGTTCTTC. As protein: CASSVVWTGVNEQFF.

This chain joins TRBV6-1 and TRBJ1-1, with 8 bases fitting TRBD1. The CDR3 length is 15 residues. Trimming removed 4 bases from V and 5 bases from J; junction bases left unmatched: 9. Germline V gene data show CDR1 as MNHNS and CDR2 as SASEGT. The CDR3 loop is CASSGTGTGGTEAFF. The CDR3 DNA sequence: TGTGCCAGCAGTGGAACCGGGACAGGCGGGACTGAAGCTTTCTTT.

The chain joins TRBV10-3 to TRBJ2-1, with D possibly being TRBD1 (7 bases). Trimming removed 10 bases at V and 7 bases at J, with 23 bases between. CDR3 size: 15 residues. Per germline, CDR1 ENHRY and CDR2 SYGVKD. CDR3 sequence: CATHQPEGAGNEQFF. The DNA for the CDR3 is TGTGCCACTCACCAGCCAGAGGGGGCGGGGAATGAGCAGTTCTTC.

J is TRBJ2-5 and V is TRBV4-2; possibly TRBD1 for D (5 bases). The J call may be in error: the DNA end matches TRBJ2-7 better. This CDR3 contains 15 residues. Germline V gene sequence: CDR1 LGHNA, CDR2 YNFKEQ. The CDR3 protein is CASSQVWGGTYEQYF. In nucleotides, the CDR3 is TGTGCCAGCAGCCAAGTCTGGGGCGGTACCTACGAGCAGTACTTC.

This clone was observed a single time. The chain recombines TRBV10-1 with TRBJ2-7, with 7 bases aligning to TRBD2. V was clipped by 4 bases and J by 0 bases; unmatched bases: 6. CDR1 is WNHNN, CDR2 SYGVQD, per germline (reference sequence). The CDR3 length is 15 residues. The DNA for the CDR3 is TGCGCCAGCAGTGCTGGGGGGGGGACCTCCTACGAGCAGTACTTC. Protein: CASSAGGGTSYEQYF.

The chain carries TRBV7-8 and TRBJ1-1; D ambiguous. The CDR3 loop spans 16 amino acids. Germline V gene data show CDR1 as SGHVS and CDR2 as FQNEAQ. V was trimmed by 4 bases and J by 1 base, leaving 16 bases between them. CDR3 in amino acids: CASSSASLNPNTEAFF. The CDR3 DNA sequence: TGTGCCAGCAGCTCCGCCTCTTTGAATCCGAACACTGAAGCTTTCTTT.

CDR3 residues: CASSPQGGANTEAFF. CDR3 nucleotide sequence: TGTGCCAGCAGCCCGCAAGGGGGGGCGAACACTGAAGCTTTCTTT. The rearrangement joins TRBV7-9 to TRBJ1-1, with D perhaps matching TRBD1 (6 bases). The CDR3 sequence is 15 residues long. Germline V gene sequence: CDR1 SEHNR, CDR2 FQNEAQ (reference sequence). Between the trimmed V and J ends, which lost 5 bases and 1 base, there was a span of 14 bases. The full variable domain, in which reference TRBV7-9 and TRBJ1-1 provide the parts outside the CDR3, is DTGVSQNPRHKITKRGQNVTFRCDPISEHNRLYWYRQTLGQGPEFLTYFQNEAQLEKSRLLSDRFSAERPKGSFSTLEIQRTEQGDSAMYLCASSPQGGANTEAFFGQGTRLTVV.

The CDR3 protein is CGVQGVVSSYEQYF. In DNA form, the CDR3 reads TGTGGAGTGCAGGGGGTGGTCAGCTCCTACGAGCAGTACTTC. This chain connects TRBV28 to TRBJ2-7; 7 bases line up with TRBD1. This CDR3 spans 14 amino acids. Germline V gives CDR1 MDHEN, CDR2 SYDVKM.

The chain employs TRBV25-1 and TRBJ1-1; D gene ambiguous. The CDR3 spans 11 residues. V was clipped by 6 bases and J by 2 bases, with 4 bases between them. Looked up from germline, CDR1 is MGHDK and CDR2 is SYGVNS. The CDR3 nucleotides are TGTGCCAGCAGCGATAACACTGAAGCTTTCTTT. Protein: CASSDNTEAFF. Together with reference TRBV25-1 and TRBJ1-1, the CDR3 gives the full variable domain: EADIYQTPRYLVIGTGKKITLECSQTMGHDKMYWYQQDPGMELHLIHYSYGVNSTEKGDLSSESTVSRIRTEHFPLTLESARPSHTSQYLCASSDNTEAFFGQGTRLTVV.

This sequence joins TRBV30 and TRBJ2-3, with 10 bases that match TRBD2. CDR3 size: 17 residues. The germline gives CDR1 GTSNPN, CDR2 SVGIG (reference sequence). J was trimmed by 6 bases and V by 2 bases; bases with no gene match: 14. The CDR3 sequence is CAWSIHRVAGGLDTQYF. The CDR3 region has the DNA TGTGCCTGGAGTATCCACCGGGTAGCGGGGGGCCTCGATACGCAGTATTTT.

CDR3 bases: TGTGCCAGTTCTAGGACAGAATTCTACGAGCAGTACTTC. It is translated as CASSRTEFYEQYF. The chain links TRBV27 to TRBJ2-7, with D possibly being TRBD1 (6 bases). CDR3 length: 13 residues. The ends were cut back, 9 bases at V and 3 bases at J, with 15 bases in the middle. Germline V gene lookup returns CDR1 MNHEY and CDR2 SMNVEV (reference sequence).

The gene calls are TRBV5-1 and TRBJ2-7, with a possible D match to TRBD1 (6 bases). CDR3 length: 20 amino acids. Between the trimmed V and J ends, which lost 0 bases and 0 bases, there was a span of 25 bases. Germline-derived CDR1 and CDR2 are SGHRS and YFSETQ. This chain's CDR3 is CASSLGRPGPDRPHSYEQYF. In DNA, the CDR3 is TGCGCCAGCAGCTTGGGGCGCCCGGGACCTGACAGGCCTCACTCCTACGAGCAGTACTTC. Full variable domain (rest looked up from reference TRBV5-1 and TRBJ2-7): KAGVTQTPRYLIKTRGQQVTLSCSPISGHRSVSWYQQTPGQGLQFLFEYFSETQRNKGNFPGRFSGRQFSNSRSEMNVSTLELGDSALYLCASSLGRPGPDRPHSYEQYFGPGTRLTVT.

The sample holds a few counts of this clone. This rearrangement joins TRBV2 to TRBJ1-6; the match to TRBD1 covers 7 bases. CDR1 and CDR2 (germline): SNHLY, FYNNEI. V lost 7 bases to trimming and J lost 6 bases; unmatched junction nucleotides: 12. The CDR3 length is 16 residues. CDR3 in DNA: TGTGCCAGCAAGTCGGAGGGGGCAGGGGGTAATTCACCCCTCCACTTT. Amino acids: CASKSEGAGGNSPLHF.

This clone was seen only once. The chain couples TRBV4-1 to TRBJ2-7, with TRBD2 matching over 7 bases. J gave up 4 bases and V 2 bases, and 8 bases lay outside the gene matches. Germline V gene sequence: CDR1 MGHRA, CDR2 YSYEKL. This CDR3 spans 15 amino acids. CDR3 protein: CASSQWGGRTYEQYF. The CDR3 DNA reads TGCGCCAGCAGCCAATGGGGGGGGAGGACGTACGAGCAGTACTTC.

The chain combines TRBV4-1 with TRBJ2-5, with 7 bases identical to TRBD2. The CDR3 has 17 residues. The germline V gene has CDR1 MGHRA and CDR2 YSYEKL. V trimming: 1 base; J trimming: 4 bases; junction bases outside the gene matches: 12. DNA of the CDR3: TGCGCCAGCAGCCAAGGAGCCAGCGGGACGAAGATAGAGACCCAGTACTTC. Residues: CASSQGASGTKIETQYF.

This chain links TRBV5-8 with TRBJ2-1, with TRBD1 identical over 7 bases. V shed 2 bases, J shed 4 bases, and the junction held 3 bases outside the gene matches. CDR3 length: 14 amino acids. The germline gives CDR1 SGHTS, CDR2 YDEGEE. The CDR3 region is CASSFRGQYNEQFF. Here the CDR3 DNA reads TGTGCCAGCAGCTTCCGGGGACAGTACAATGAGCAGTTCTTC.

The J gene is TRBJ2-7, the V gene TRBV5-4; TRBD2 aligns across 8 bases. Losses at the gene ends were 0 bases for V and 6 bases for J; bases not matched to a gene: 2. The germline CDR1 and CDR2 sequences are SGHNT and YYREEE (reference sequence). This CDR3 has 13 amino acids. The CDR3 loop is CASSLVGGGEQYF. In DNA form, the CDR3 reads TGTGCCAGCAGCTTGGTCGGGGGGGGCGAGCAGTACTTC.

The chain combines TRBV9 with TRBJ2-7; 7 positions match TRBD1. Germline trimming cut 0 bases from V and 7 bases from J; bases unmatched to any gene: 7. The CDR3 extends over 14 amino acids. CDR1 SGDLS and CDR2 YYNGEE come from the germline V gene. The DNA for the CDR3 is TGTGCCAGCAGCGTAGGAGGGACAGATAAAGAGCAGTACTTC. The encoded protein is CASSVGGTDKEQYF.

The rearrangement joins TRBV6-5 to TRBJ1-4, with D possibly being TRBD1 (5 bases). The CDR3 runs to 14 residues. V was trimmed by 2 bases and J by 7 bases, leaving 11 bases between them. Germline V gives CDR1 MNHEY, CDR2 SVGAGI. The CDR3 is CASSYGTGAEKLFF. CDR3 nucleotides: TGTGCCAGCAGTTACGGGACTGGCGCTGAAAAACTGTTTTTT.

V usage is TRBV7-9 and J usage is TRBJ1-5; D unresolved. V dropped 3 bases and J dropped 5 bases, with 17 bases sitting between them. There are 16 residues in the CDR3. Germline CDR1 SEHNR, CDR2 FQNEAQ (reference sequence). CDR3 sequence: CASSFSLREQDQPQHF. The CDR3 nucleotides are TGTGCCAGCAGCTTTAGTCTTAGGGAGCAAGATCAGCCCCAGCATTTT.

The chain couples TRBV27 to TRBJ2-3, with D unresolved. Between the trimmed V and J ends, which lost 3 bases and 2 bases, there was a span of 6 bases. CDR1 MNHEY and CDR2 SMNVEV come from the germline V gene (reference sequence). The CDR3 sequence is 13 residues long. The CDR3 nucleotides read TGTGCCAGCAGTTTCGAGTTCACAGATACGCAGTATTTT. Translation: CASSFEFTDTQYF.

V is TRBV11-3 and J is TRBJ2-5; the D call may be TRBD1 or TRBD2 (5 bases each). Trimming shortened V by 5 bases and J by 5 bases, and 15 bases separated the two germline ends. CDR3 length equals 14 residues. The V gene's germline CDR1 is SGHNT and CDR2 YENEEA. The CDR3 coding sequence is TGTGCCAGCAGCAAAAGAGGGACCCTGGAGACCCAGTACTTC. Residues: CASSKRGTLETQYF.

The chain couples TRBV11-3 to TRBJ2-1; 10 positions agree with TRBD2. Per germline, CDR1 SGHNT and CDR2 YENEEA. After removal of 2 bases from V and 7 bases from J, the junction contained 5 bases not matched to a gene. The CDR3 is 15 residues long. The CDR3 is CASSLSGGAGNEQFF. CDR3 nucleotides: TGTGCCAGCAGCTTAAGCGGGGGGGCCGGAAATGAGCAGTTCTTC.

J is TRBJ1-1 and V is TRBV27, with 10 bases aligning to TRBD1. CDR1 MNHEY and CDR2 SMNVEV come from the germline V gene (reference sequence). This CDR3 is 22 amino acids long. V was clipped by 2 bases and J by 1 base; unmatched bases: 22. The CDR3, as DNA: TGTGCCAGCAGTTTAGGGCCGAAAGCGTGGTACACGGGACAGGGGCCGAACACTGAAGCTTTCTTT. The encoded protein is CASSLGPKAWYTGQGPNTEAFF.

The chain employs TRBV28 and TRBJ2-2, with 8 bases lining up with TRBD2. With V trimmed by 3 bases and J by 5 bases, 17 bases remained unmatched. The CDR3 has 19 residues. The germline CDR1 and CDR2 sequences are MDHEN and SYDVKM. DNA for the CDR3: TGTGCCAGCAGTTTCCTCGCCTTTGGCGGGGGGCCAATAACCGGGGAGCTGTTTTTT. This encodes CASSFLAFGGGPITGELFF.

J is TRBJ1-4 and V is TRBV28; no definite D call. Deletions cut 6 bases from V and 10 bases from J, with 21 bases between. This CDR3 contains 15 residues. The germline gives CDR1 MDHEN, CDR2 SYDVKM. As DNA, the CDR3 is TGTGCCAGCAGCCTAACGGGAGCTACTTCGGGAAAACTGTTTTTT. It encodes CASSLTGATSGKLFF.

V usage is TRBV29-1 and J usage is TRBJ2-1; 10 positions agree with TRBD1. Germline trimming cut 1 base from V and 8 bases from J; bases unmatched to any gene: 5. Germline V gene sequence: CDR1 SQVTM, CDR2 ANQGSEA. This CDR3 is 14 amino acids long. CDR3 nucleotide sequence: TGCAGCGTTGAAGGACAGGGGGCTTTGGATGAGCAGTTCTTC. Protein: CSVEGQGALDEQFF.

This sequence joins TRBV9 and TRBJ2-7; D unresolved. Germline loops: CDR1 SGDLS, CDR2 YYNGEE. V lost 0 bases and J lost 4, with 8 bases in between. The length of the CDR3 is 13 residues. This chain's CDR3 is CASSVGAAYEQYF. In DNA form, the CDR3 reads TGTGCCAGCAGCGTAGGGGCGGCTTACGAGCAGTACTTC. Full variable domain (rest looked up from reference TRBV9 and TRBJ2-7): DSGVTQTPKHLITATGQRVTLRCSPRSGDLSVYWYQQSLDQGLQFLIQYYNGEERAKGNILERFSAQQFPDLHSELNLSSLELGDSALYFCASSVGAAYEQYFGPGTRLTVT.

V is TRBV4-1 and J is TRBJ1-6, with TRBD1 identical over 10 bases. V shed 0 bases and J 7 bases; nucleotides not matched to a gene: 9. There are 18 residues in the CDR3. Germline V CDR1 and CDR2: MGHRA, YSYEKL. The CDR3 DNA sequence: TGCGCCAGCAGCCAAGACGTATTCGGACAGGGGGGGAATTCACCCCTCCACTTT. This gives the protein CASSQDVFGQGGNSPLHF.

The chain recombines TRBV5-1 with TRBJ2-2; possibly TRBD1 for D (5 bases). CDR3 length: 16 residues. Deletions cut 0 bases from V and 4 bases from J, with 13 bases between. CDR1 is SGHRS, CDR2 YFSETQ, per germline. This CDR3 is CASSLAPTGPTGELFF. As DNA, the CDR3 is TGCGCCAGCAGCTTGGCCCCCACAGGACCCACCGGGGAGCTGTTTTTT.

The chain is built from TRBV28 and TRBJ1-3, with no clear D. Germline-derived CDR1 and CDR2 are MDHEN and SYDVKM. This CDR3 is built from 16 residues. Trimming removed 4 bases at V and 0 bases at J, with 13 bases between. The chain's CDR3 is CASSSPGGSSGNTIYF. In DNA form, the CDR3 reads TGTGCCAGCAGTTCCCCGGGCGGGAGCTCTGGAAACACCATATATTTT.

The CDR3 nucleotides are TGTGCCAGCAGGCAGGGTTACGGACCCGGGGGAGCTTTCTTT. Its protein is CASRQGYGPGGAFF. The genes are TRBV6-1 and TRBJ1-1; D is perhaps TRBD1 (5 bases). The V end lost 6 bases, the J end lost 10 bases, and 21 bases lay between the germline ends. This CDR3 has 14 amino acids. The germline gives CDR1 MNHNS, CDR2 SASEGT.